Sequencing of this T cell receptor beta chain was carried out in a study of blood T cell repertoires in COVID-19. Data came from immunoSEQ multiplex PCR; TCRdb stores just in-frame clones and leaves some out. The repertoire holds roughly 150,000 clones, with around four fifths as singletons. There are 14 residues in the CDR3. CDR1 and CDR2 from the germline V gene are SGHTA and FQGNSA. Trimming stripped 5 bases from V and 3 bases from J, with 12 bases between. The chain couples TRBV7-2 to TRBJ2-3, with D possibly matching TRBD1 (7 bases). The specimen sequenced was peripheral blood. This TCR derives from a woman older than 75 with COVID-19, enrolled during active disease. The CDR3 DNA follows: TGTGCCAGCAGCCCACAGGGGAGGACAGATACGCAGTATTTT. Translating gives CASSPQGRTDTQYF.